This note documents a single T cell receptor (beta chain) sequence. Its antigen is unidentified. The PCR had 60 Vbeta and 13 Jbeta primers. The method was immunoSEQ multiplex PCR; TCRdb's version includes in-frame clones alone and lacks a portion of them. Among around 99,000 clones listed, under 90% were seen once. The record originates from a study of cytomegalovirus exposure and HLA in healthy donors. About the research overall: Of roughly 400 genotyped donors, roughly 81% grouped in the Caucasian-associated ancestry cluster. Study-wide results and caveats: Cytomegalovirus status, reportedly, was diagnosed with high specificity and sensitivity by the classifier. The authors later found TCR association rates varying by HLA locus, with DRB1 most and HLA-C fewest. CMV serostatus alone was available as immune exposure information.

CDR3 size: 18 residues. The V gene lost 2 bases and the J gene lost 4 bases, with 21 bases spanning the gap. Germline lookup yields CDR1 SGHTA and CDR2 FQGTGA. The receptor was derived from a woman in her 30s in good health and CMV-seronegative. Sequenced input: PBMCs. J is TRBJ2-1 and V is TRBV7-3; D unclear. CDR3 amino acids: CASSLAVPFRGSYNEQFF. CDR3 sequence (DNA): TGTGCCAGCAGCTTAGCAGTCCCCTTTCGAGGAAGTTACAATGAGCAGTTCTTC.